The 32 T cell receptor beta chains presented below share a single source sample, sequenced in a study of blood T cells in healthy people across ages. A second PCR of about 7 to 11 cycles used a sample-barcoded 5' primer and a J-beta primer mix. TCRdb processed the 5' RACE reads anew with MiXCR; each CDR3 protein has one entry. The table has approximately 1.5 million distinct CDR3 sequences, about 31% seen once. Sequenced input: blood. All receptors derive from a woman between 25 and 40 years old in good health.

The genes are TRBV20-1 and TRBJ1-5; tentatively, D is TRBD1 (5 bases). CDR3 length: 15 residues. Trimming removed 1 base from V and 4 bases from J, with 14 bases in between. In germline, CDR1 is DFQATT, CDR2 SNEGSKA (reference sequence). The CDR3 DNA reads as TGCAGTGCTAGAGCCCCAGGGCAGGGAAATCAGCCCCAGCATTTT. Amino acids: CSARAPGQGNQPQHF.

This clonotype was picked up a small number of times. The V and J genes are TRBV20-1 and TRBJ2-7; D unresolved. This CDR3 spans 17 amino acids. V lost 0 bases, J lost 3 bases, and 21 bases lay in between. The germline gives CDR1 DFQATT, CDR2 SNEGSKA (reference sequence). CDR3 region: CSARDPQRTSPGYEQYF. For the CDR3, the DNA is TGCAGTGCTAGAGATCCCCAAAGGACCTCTCCGGGCTACGAGCAGTACTTC.

The table lists this clonotype with a few counts. This chain joins TRBV6-5 and TRBJ2-5; 7 nucleotides match TRBD1. The CDR3 sequence is 17 residues long. Germline-derived CDR1 and CDR2 are MNHEY and SVGAGI. V was clipped by 0 bases and J by 2 bases; unmatched bases: 9. The CDR3 protein is CASSYSNRGLTQETQYF. The CDR3, as DNA: TGTGCCAGCAGTTACTCGAACAGGGGCTTGACTCAAGAGACCCAGTACTTC.

The chain has TRBV4-1 and TRBJ2-3; 10 positions agree with TRBD1. CDR3 length equals 16 residues. V shed 2 bases and J 5 bases; nucleotides not matched to a gene: 7. In germline, CDR1 is MGHRA, CDR2 YSYEKL. The CDR3 DNA follows: TGCGCCAGCAGCCAAATGGGGGACAGGGGAGGAGATACGCAGTATTTT. This encodes CASSQMGDRGGDTQYF.

The rearrangement links TRBV21-1 to TRBJ2-7. TRBV21-1 counts as a pseudogene. This CDR3 comprises 15 residues. The CDR3 spells CAHEPEAAETYEQYF. In DNA, the CDR3 is TGTGCCCACGAACCCGAGGCAGCCGAAACCTACGAGCAGTACTTC.

This clonotype was seen a few times. The chain recombines TRBV11-2 with TRBJ2-3; 13 bases line up with TRBD2. This CDR3 has 18 amino acids. With V trimmed by 5 bases and J by 4 bases, 12 bases remained unmatched. Germline V CDR1 and CDR2: SGHAT, FQNNGV. The CDR3 DNA reads as TGTGCCAGCAGCCTTAGCTGGACTAGCGGGAGCCGGGCAGATACGCAGTATTTT. Its translation is CASSLSWTSGSRADTQYF.

The chain has TRBV12-3 or TRBV12-4 and TRBJ1-5, with unresolved D. The V gene lost 4 bases and the J gene lost 4 bases, with 8 bases spanning the gap. This CDR3 has 13 residues. CDR3 DNA: TGTGCCAGCAGTTACGAGACGAATCAGCCCCAGCATTTT. Protein product: CASSYETNQPQHF.

CDR3 region: CASSLGGLLAPDSDTQYF. CDR3 DNA: TGCGCCAGCAGCTTGGGAGGCTTACTAGCACCCGACTCAGATACGCAGTATTTT. The chain combines TRBV5-1 with TRBJ2-3; tentatively, D is TRBD2 (6 bases). The germline V and J ends were trimmed by 0 bases and 4 bases, with 21 bases remaining between them. The germline gives CDR1 SGHRS, CDR2 YFSETQ. CDR3 length: 18 residues.

Comment on this clonotype: The missing conserved phenylalanine or tryptophan at the end of this CDR3 makes a read error likely. CDR3: CSQTHMNTEAFL. The CDR3 DNA sequence: TGCAGCCAAACCCATATGAACACTGAAGCTTTCTTG. The chain couples TRBV29-1 to TRBJ1-1; D gene ambiguous. Per the germline V gene, CDR1 is SQVTM and CDR2 is ANQGSEA. This CDR3 comprises 12 residues. Between the trimmed V and J ends, which lost 8 bases and 0 bases, there was a span of 10 bases.

The chain uses TRBV6-4 and TRBJ2-2; D remains ambiguous. This CDR3 spans 14 amino acids. The germline gives CDR1 MRHNA, CDR2 SNTAGT. Trimming took 8 bases from V and 1 from J, leaving 11 bases between them. The CDR3 sequence is CASRNLGNTGELFF. The CDR3 nucleotides read TGTGCCAGCCGGAATTTAGGGAACACCGGGGAGCTGTTTTTT.

The CDR3 spells CASSVENPGTQYF. The CDR3 DNA reads TGTGCCAGCAGCGTAGAAAACCCTGGGACCCAGTACTTC. This chain connects TRBV9 to TRBJ2-5, with D unclear. Trimming took off 0 bases at V and 7 bases at J, with 10 bases between the two ends. Germline V gene sequence: CDR1 SGDLS, CDR2 YYNGEE. The CDR3 runs to 13 residues.

This clonotype turned up a few times. This chain uses TRBV20-1 with TRBJ1-5; D is unclear. Germline CDR1 DFQATT, CDR2 SNEGSKA (reference sequence). The CDR3 covers 17 residues. V was clipped by 8 bases and J by 0 bases, with 23 bases between them. The CDR3 sequence: CSTTSGEQKYSNQPQHF. CDR3 nucleotide sequence: TGCAGTACCACTAGCGGAGAACAGAAGTATAGCAATCAGCCCCAGCATTTT.

The chain combines TRBV28 with TRBJ2-3, with 7 bases matching TRBD2. Germline assignment: CDR1 MDHEN and CDR2 SYDVKM. The CDR3 length is 16 residues. V gave up 4 bases and J gave up 5 bases; unmatched junction bases: 12. The CDR3 DNA is TGTGCCAGCAGTTCCACGGGATTGGGGGGGGGAGATACGCAGTATTTT. Protein: CASSSTGLGGGDTQYF.

V gene TRBV7-9 combines with J gene TRBJ1-6; 7 bases are shared with TRBD1. CDR1 SEHNR and CDR2 FQNEAQ come from the germline V gene (reference sequence). V shed 1 base and J 9 bases; nucleotides not matched to a gene: 3. CDR3 size: 14 residues. The CDR3 nucleotides are TGTGCCAGCAGCTTAGGAGGGGGCCTTTCACCCCTCCACTTT. The encoded protein is CASSLGGGLSPLHF.

CDR3 in amino acids: CASSPGHVSSSYEQYF. The CDR3 DNA reads TGTGCCAGCAGCCCTGGACATGTCTCGAGCTCCTACGAGCAGTACTTC. The rearrangement uses TRBV13 and TRBJ2-7, with D perhaps matching TRBD1 (5 bases). CDR3 length: 16 amino acids. Trimming removed 5 bases at V and 0 bases at J, with 17 bases between. Germline CDR1 PRHDT, CDR2 FYEKMQ (reference sequence). Using reference TRBV13 and TRBJ2-7 for the parts outside the CDR3, the full variable domain is AAGVIQSPRHLIKEKRETATLKCYPIPRHDTVYWYQQGPGQDPQFLISFYEKMQSDKGSIPDRFSAQQFSDYHSELNMSSLELGDSALYFCASSPGHVSSSYEQYFGPGTRLTVT.

The gene calls are TRBV9 and TRBJ2-2; 10 nucleotides agree with TRBD2. The CDR3 loop spans 17 amino acids. V gave up 0 bases and J gave up 6 bases; unmatched junction bases: 8. Germline V gene lookup returns CDR1 SGDLS and CDR2 YYNGEE. The DNA for the CDR3 is TGTGCCAGCAGCGTAGCCAGCGGGGGGGCGTGGGCCGGGGAGCTGTTTTTT. It encodes CASSVASGGAWAGELFF.

Many counts were recorded for this clonotype. The chain links TRBV20-1 to TRBJ2-7; 8 positions match TRBD1. The CDR3 covers 12 residues. Germline CDR1 and CDR2: DFQATT and SNEGSKA (reference sequence). After removal of 4 bases from V and 2 bases from J, the junction contained 1 base not matched to a gene. In nucleotides, the CDR3 is TGCAGTGCTAAGGACAGGGCCTACGAGCAGTACTTC. Translating it yields CSAKDRAYEQYF.

The gene calls are TRBV6-5 and TRBJ2-1; TRBD2 matches at 9 bases. Germline V gene sequence: CDR1 MNHEY, CDR2 SVGAGI. The junction had 8 bases not matched to a gene; V was cut back by 5 bases and J by 6 bases. The CDR3 consists of 15 residues. The CDR3 coding sequence is TGTGCCAGCAGTCTAGTAGCGGGGGCATCCAATGAGCAGTTCTTC. Protein sequence: CASSLVAGASNEQFF.

The chain recombines TRBV7-8 with TRBJ2-5; D is uncertain. The V gene lost 5 bases and the J gene lost 5 bases, with 12 bases spanning the gap. CDR1 is SGHVS, CDR2 FQNEAQ, per germline. The CDR3 covers 13 residues. This CDR3 reads CASSLITRETQYF. The CDR3 bases are TGTGCCAGCAGCCTAATAACTCGGGAGACCCAGTACTTC.

This clonotype was counted between two and nine times. The V and J genes are TRBV7-9 and TRBJ2-1, with a tentative D call TRBD2 (6 bases). The germline V and J ends were trimmed by 3 bases and 7 bases, with 13 bases remaining between them. CDR1 and CDR2 (germline): SEHNR, FQNEAQ (reference sequence). This CDR3 has 14 amino acids. The CDR3 sequence: CASSFTGESNEQFF. The CDR3 nucleotides are TGTGCCAGCAGCTTTACGGGAGAGTCGAATGAGCAGTTCTTC.

This sequence joins TRBV6-2 or TRBV6-3 and TRBJ2-3; a possible D gene is TRBD1 (5 bases). Trimming took off 6 bases at V and 3 bases at J, with 16 bases between the two ends. There are 15 residues in the CDR3. Germline lookup yields CDR1 MNHEY and CDR2 SVGEGT. This CDR3 reads CASRGRRAGTDTQYF. In nucleotides, the CDR3 is TGTGCCAGCAGAGGGCGGAGAGCAGGGACAGATACGCAGTATTTT.

This clonotype has just one count. The V and J genes are TRBV5-5 and TRBJ2-5; a weak D match, TRBD1 (7 bases). The CDR3 runs to 14 residues. Germline V gene data show CDR1 as SGHKS and CDR2 as YYEKEE (reference sequence). Trimming shortened V by 3 bases and J by 4 bases, and 13 bases separated the two germline ends. The CDR3 protein is CASSWVRGAETQYF. In DNA form, the CDR3 reads TGTGCCAGCAGCTGGGTCAGGGGGGCAGAGACCCAGTACTTC.

The J gene is TRBJ1-1, the V gene TRBV29-1; D is unresolved. Trimming cost V 4 bases and J 6 bases, with 12 bases left between them. The CDR3 extends over 12 amino acids. Germline CDR1 is SQVTM and CDR2 is ANQGSEA. The CDR3 here is CSVVPGTAEAFF. DNA for the CDR3: TGCAGCGTTGTACCGGGAACCGCTGAAGCTTTCTTT.

The gene calls are TRBV7-9 and TRBJ2-4, with D possibly matching TRBD2 (7 bases). Germline V gene lookup returns CDR1 SEHNR and CDR2 FQNEAQ (reference sequence). CDR3 length: 14 residues. The ends were cut back, 4 bases at V and 13 bases at J, with 20 bases in the middle. The CDR3 loop is CASSSSGSKGGQYF. In nucleotides, the CDR3 is TGTGCCAGCAGCTCTAGCGGCAGCAAGGGGGGGCAGTACTTC.

The chain carries TRBV7-9 and TRBJ1-1; a weak D match, TRBD1 (6 bases). The V and J ends lost 5 bases and 0 bases respectively, with 16 bases between them. The CDR3 is 16 amino acids. Per germline, CDR1 SEHNR and CDR2 FQNEAQ (reference sequence). CDR3 in amino acids: CASSPHQGIMNTEAFF. CDR3 coding DNA: TGTGCCAGCAGCCCACACCAGGGGATTATGAACACTGAAGCTTTCTTT.

The genes are TRBV4-1 and TRBJ1-2, with 9 bases identical to TRBD1. The CDR3 is 15 amino acids. CDR1 is MGHRA and CDR2 is YSYEKL in the germline V gene. V dropped 3 bases and J dropped 4; count of bases not matched to a gene: 6. The CDR3 DNA is TGCGCCAGCAGCCAGGGCGGGACAGGGCCCTATGGCTACACCTTC. It encodes CASSQGGTGPYGYTF.

This sequence joins TRBV6-1 and TRBJ1-2, with TRBD1 matching 8 bases. J was trimmed by 7 bases and V by 10 bases; bases with no gene match: 8. Looked up from germline, CDR1 is MNHNS and CDR2 is SASEGT. The CDR3 has 12 residues. CDR3 in amino acids: CATGTGVFGYTF. The CDR3 nucleotides read TGTGCCACCGGGACAGGAGTCTTTGGCTACACCTTC.

This clonotype was recorded a few times. The chain combines TRBV28 with TRBJ1-2; 8 nucleotides align to TRBD1. The junction had 5 bases not matched to a gene; V was cut back by 1 base and J by 7 bases. Germline CDR1 and CDR2: MDHEN and SYDVKM. The CDR3 length is 14 residues. CDR3 nucleotide sequence: TGTGCCAGCAGTTTATCGGGTACAGGGGGTGGCTACACCTTC. This encodes CASSLSGTGGGYTF.

This clonotype was counted ten times or more. The rearrangement joins TRBV7-9 to TRBJ2-7; 11 bases are a match to TRBD2. The CDR3 runs to 15 residues. Per germline, CDR1 SEHNR and CDR2 FQNEAQ (reference sequence). V was pared by 4 bases and J by 1 base, with 3 bases of the junction left unmatched. The CDR3 protein is CASSSRLAGSYEQYF. DNA for the CDR3: TGTGCCAGCAGCTCCAGACTAGCGGGGTCCTACGAGCAGTACTTC. Combining the CDR3 with reference TRBV7-9 and TRBJ2-7 gives the whole variable domain DTGVSQNPRHKITKRGQNVTFRCDPISEHNRLYWYRQTLGQGPEFLTYFQNEAQLEKSRLLSDRFSAERPKGSFSTLEIQRTEQGDSAMYLCASSSRLAGSYEQYFGPGTRLTVT.

V usage is TRBV7-2 and J usage is TRBJ1-5; D is ambiguous. V lost 1 base and J 7 bases, leaving 8 bases between the germline ends. The CDR3 extends over 13 amino acids. Germline CDR1 SGHTA, CDR2 FQGNSA. Here the CDR3 reads CASSLGQTQPQHF. The CDR3 nucleotides are TGTGCCAGCAGCTTAGGCCAGACCCAGCCCCAGCATTTT.

This clonotype was picked up a small number of times. CDR3 sequence: CASSPLGQDRIDEQYF. Here the CDR3 DNA reads TGTGCCAGCTCACCACTGGGACAGGACCGAATCGACGAGCAGTACTTC. This chain uses TRBV18 with TRBJ2-7; 8 bases agree with TRBD1. CDR1 KGHSH and CDR2 LQKENI come from the germline V gene. The CDR3 totals 16 residues. The trim removed 1 base at V and 5 bases at J, leaving 10 bases unmatched.

This clonotype turned up a few times. CDR3 protein: CASSQGTKYEQYF. The DNA of the CDR3 is TGCGCCAGCAGCCAAGGGACCAAATACGAGCAGTACTTC. The chain recombines TRBV4-1 with TRBJ2-7; D is unclear. Germline CDR1 MGHRA, CDR2 YSYEKL. V was shortened by 1 base and J by 4 bases, with 8 bases between the two germline ends. The CDR3 runs 13 residues.